This T cell receptor (beta chain) derives from a study of sequential checkpoint blockade in melanoma. Study-wide background: Both treatment sequences were followed by maintenance nivolumab. DNA from 91 pretreatment tumor samples underwent TCRβ immunosequencing. Fewer than 25 patients had tumor biopsies before treatment and at week 13.

Profiling relied on immunoSEQ multiplex PCR, and the TCRdb table lists in-frame clones only, not all of them. The repertoire includes tens of thousands of clones, around 32% of them detected once, and more than 1.5% sits in the top ten. Stated treatment: randomized to nivolumab then ipilimumab (arm A) or the reverse (arm B). This CDR3 has 14 residues. Germline lookup yields CDR1 SGHNT and CDR2 YENEEA. The V gene lost 5 bases and the J gene lost 0 bases, with 9 bases spanning the gap. V and J are TRBV11-3 and TRBJ2-3; D unclear. The TCR originated in a human donor with melanoma. The sequencing used tumor tissue (inferred from file names), collected from a patient given nivolumab and ipilimumab in sequence. CDR3 protein: CASSPGASTDTQYF. CDR3 nucleotide sequence: TGTGCCAGCAGCCCGGGCGCTAGCACAGATACGCAGTATTTT.